This TCR beta chain came from a study of Ad26.COV2.S vaccination and SARS-CoV-2 variants. Whole-study findings and limits: Vaccinees reportedly had broad spike-specific CD8+ and CD4+ T cell responses.

Treatment given: some 20 received Ad26.COV2.S at low or high dose, single or two shots; 5 received placebo; per-sample allocation not given. Sample collection was performed on day 63 after the first vaccine or placebo injection. Wuhan-strain spike was delivered by a replication-incompetent Ad26 vector. Profiling relied on immunoSEQ multiplex PCR, and the TCRdb table lists in-frame clones only, not all of them. This sample has 350,000 to 500,000 clones, with around 90% found just once. As for this clone: The target antigen is unknown.

The V gene lost 5 bases and the J gene lost 3 bases, with 11 bases spanning the gap. Looked up from germline, CDR1 is SQVTM and CDR2 is ANQGSEA. The CDR3 runs 13 residues. This clonotype was sampled from a person aged 18 to 65 who received the Ad26.COV2.S COVID-19 vaccine or a placebo. This sample comprised peripheral blood, obtained in a trial of Ad26.COV2.S vaccine versus placebo. This chain links TRBV29-1 with TRBJ1-5; D is unclear. In nucleotides, the CDR3 is TGCAGCGTTCTATTCGGGGACAATCAGCCCCAGCATTTT. Its translation: CSVLFGDNQPQHF.